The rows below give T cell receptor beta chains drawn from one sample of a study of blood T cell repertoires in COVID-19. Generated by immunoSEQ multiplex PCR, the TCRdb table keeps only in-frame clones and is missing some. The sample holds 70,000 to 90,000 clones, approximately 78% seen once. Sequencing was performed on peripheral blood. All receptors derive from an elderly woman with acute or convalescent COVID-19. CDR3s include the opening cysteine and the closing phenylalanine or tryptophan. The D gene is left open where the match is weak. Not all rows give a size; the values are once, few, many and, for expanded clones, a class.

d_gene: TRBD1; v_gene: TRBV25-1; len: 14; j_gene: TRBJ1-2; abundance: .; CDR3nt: TGTGCCAGCAGTGCATCCGGGACAGGGTTACGCTACACCTTC; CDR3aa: CASSASGTGLRYTF
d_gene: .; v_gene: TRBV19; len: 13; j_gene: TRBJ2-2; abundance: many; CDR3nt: TGTGCCAGCACGCCAGGGCCCACCGGGGAGCTGTTTTTT; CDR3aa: CASTPGPTGELFF
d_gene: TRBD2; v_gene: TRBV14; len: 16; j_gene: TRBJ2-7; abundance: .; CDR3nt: TGTGCCAGCAGCCAATTCAGCGGGAGAGGACCCTACGAGCAGTACTTC; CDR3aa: CASSQFSGRGPYEQYF
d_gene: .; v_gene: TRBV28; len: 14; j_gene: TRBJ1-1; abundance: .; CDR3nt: TGTGCCAGCAGCGAGGGAAGCGACCCATTTGAAGCTTTCTTT; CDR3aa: CASSEGSDPFEAFF
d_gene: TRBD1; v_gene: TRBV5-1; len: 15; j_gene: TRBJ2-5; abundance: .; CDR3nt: TGCGCCAGCAGCTTTCAACAGGGGCCCCAAGAGACCCAGTACTTC; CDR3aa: CASSFQQGPQETQYF
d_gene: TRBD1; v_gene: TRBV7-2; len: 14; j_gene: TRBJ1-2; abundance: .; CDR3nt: TGTGCCAGCAGCTCCGCCGGGACAGCCTATGGCTACACCTTC; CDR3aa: CASSSAGTAYGYTF
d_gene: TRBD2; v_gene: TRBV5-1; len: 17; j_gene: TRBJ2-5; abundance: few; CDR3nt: TGCGCCAGCAGCTTGGGGGTTCTAGCGGGAGACCAAGAGACCCAGTACTTC; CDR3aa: CASSLGVLAGDQETQYF
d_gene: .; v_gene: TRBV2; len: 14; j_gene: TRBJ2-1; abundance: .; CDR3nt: TGTGCCAGCAGGCGCCTAGTAACCTCCAATGAGCAGTTCTTC; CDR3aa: CASRRLVTSNEQFF
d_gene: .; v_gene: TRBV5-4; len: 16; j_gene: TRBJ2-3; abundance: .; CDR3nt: TGTGCCAGCAGCTTGGAGTGGAGGGCTAGCGCAGATACGCAGTATTTT; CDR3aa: CASSLEWRASADTQYF
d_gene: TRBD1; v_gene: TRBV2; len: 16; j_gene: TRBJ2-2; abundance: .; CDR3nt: TGTGCCAGCACCGGGACAGGGTCAAAGAACACCGGGGAGCTGTTTTTT; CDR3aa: CASTGTGSKNTGELFF
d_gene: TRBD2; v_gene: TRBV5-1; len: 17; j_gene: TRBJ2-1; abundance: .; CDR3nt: TGCGCCAGCAGCTGGGGACTAGCGGGCCTACTTAACAATGAGCAGTTCTTC; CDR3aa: CASSWGLAGLLNNEQFF
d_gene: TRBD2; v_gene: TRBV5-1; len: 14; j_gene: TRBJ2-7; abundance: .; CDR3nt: TGCGCCAGCAGCCGTAGCGGGGGGGACTACGAGCAGTACTTC; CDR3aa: CASSRSGGDYEQYF
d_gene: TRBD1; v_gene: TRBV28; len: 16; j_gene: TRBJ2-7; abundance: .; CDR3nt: TGTGCCAGCACCCCGCCACCGGGACAGGGAATCTACGAGCAGTACTTC; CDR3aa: CASTPPPGQGIYEQYF
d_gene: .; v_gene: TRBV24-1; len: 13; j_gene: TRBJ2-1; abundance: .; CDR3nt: TGTGCCACCAGCAAGCTAGCGTCCGATGAGCAGTTCTTC; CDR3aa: CATSKLASDEQFF
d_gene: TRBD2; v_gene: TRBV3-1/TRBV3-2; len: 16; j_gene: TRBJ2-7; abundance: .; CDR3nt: TGTGCCAGCAGCCAATTTCTGGGAGGGCCTCAGTACGAGCAGTACTTC; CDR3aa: CASSQFLGGPQYEQYF
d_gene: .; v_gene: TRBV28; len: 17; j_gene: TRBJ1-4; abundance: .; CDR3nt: TGTGCCAGCAGTTTAGCGGGGTTACGTACAGGAGGTGAAAAACTGTTTTTT; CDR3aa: CASSLAGLRTGGEKLFF
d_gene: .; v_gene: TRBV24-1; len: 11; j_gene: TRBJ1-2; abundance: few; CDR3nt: TGTGCCACCAGTGACTCTTATGGCTACACCTTC; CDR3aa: CATSDSYGYTF
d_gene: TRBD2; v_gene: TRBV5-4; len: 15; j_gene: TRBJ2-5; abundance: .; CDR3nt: TGTGCCAGCAGCCATCGCCGGGGGGGCCAAGAGACCCAGTACTTC; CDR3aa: CASSHRRGGQETQYF
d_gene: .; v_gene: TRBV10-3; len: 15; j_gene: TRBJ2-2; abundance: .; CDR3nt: TGTGCCATCAGTTTCGGTACAGGGTTGGCCGGGGAGCTGTTTTTT; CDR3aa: CAISFGTGLAGELFF
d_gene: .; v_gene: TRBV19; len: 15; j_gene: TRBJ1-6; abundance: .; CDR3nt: TGTGCCAGTAGTATCGGAGGGGCCCCGAATTCACCCCTCCACTTT; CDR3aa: CASSIGGAPNSPLHF
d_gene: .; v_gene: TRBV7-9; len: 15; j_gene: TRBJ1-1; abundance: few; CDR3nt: TGTGCCAGCAGCTTCGGAGGTCCCCAGAACACTGAAGCTTTCTTT; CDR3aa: CASSFGGPQNTEAFF
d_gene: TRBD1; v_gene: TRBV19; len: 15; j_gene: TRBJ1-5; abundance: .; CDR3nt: TGTGCCAGTAAGGAAGGAGGGGGCGAAAATCAGCCCCAGCATTTT; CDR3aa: CASKEGGGENQPQHF